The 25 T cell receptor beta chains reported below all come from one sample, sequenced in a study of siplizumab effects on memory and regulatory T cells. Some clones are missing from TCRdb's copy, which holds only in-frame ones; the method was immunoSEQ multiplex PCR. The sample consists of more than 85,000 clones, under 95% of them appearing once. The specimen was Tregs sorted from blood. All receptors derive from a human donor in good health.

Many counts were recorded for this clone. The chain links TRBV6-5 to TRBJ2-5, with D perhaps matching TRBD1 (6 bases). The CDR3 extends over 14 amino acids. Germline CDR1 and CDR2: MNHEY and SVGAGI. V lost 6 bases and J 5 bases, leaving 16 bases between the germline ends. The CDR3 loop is CASSQTYRVETQYF. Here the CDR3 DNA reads TGTGCCAGCAGCCAAACCTACAGGGTGGAGACCCAGTACTTC.

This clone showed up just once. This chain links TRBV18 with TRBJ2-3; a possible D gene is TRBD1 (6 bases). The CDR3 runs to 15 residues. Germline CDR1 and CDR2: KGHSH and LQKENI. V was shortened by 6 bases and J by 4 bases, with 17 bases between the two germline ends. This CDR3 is CASSQTGPAADTQYF. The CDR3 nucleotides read TGTGCCAGCTCTCAGACAGGCCCGGCGGCAGATACGCAGTATTTT. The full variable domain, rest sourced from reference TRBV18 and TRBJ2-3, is NAGVMQNPRHLVRRRGQEARLRCSPMKGHSHVYWYRQLPEEGLKFMVYLQKENIIDESGMPKERFSAEFPKEGPSILRIQQVVRGDSAAYFCASSQTGPAADTQYFGPGTRLTVL.

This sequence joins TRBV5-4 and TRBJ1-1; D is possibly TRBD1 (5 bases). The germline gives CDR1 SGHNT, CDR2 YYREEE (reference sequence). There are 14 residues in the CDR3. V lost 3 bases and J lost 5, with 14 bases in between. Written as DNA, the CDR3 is TGTGCCAGCAGCTCGTATCGGGGGAGGACTGAAGCTTTCTTT. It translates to CASSSYRGRTEAFF.

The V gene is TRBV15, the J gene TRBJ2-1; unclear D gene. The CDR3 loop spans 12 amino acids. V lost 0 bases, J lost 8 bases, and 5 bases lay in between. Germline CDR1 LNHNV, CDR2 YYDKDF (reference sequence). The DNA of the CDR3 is TGTGCCACCAGCAGAGATTTCTATGAGCAGTTCTTC. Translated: CATSRDFYEQFF.

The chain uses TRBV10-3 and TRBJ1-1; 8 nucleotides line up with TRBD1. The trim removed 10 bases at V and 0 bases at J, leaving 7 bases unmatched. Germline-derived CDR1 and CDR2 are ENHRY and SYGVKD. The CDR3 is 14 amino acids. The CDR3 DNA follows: TGTGCCACCGGACAGGGCGGGATGAACACTGAAGCTTTCTTT. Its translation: CATGQGGMNTEAFF.

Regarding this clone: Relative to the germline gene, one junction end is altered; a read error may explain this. CDR3 sequence reads: CASSLTGGRYGQYF. The CDR3 DNA reads as TGCGCCAGCAGCTTAACAGGGGGGAGGTACGGGCAGTACTTC. J is TRBJ2-7 and V is TRBV5-1; 8 bases fit TRBD1. This CDR3 has 14 residues. Germline lookup yields CDR1 SGHRS and CDR2 YFSETQ. The full variable domain, in which reference TRBV5-1 and TRBJ2-7 provide the parts outside the CDR3, is KAGVTQTPRYLIKTRGQQVTLSCSPISGHRSVSWYQQTPGQGLQFLFEYFSETQRNKGNFPGRFSGRQFSNSRSEMNVSTLELGDSALYLCASSLTGGRYGQYFGPGTRLTVT.

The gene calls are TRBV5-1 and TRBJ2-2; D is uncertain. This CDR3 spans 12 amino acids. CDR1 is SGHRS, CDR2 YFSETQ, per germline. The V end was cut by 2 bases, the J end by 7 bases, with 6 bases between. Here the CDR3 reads CASSFLDGELFF. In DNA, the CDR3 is TGCGCCAGCAGCTTTCTAGACGGGGAGCTGTTTTTT.

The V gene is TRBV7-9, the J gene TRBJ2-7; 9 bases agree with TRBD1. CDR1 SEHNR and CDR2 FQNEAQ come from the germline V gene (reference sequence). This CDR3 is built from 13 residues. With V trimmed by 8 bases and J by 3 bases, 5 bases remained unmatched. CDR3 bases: TGTGCCAGCTCGGACAGGGGTTTCTACGAGCAGTACTTC. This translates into CASSDRGFYEQYF.

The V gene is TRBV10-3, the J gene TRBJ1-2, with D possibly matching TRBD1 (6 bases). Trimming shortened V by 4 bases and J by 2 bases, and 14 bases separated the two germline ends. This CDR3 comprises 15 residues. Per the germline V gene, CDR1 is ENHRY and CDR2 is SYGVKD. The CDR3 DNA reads TGTGCCATCAGTGTCGCAGGGGTACGAAACTATGGCTACACCTTC. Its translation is CAISVAGVRNYGYTF.

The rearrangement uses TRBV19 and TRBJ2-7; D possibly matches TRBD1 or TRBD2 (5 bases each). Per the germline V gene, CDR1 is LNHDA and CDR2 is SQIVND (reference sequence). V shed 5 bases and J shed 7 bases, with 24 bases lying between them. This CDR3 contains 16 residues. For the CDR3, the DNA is TGTGCCAGTAGTCCCGACTTCCCCCGGGGCGCCGGTGAGCAGTACTTC. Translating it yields CASSPDFPRGAGEQYF.

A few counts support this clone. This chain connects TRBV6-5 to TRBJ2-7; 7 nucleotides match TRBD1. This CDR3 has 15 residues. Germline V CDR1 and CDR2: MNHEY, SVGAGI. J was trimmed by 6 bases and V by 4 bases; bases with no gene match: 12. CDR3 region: CASSSLDRFPPEQYF. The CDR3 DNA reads TGTGCCAGCAGTTCCCTGGACAGGTTTCCTCCCGAGCAGTACTTC.

This CDR3 is CASSSQLAGTDTQYF. The CDR3 region has the DNA TGTGCCAGCAGCTCCCAACTAGCCGGCACAGATACGCAGTATTTT. The chain employs TRBV5-4 and TRBJ2-3; perhaps TRBD2 as D (6 bases). Trimming shortened V by 3 bases and J by 1 base, and 12 bases separated the two germline ends. Germline assignment: CDR1 SGHNT and CDR2 YYREEE (reference sequence). This CDR3 contains 15 residues. Looking up the rest from reference TRBV5-4 and TRBJ2-3 gives the full variable domain: ETGVTQSPTHLIKTRGQQVTLRCSSQSGHNTVSWYQQALGQGPQFIFQYYREEENGRGNFPPRFSGLQFPNYSSELNVNALELDDSALYLCASSSQLAGTDTQYFGPGTRLTVL.

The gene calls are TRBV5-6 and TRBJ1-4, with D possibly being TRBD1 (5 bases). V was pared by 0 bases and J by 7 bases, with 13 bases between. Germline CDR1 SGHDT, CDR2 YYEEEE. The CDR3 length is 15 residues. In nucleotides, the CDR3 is TGTGCCAGCAGCTTGGGGGCTGGGGGTGGTGAAAAACTGTTTTTT. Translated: CASSLGAGGGEKLFF.

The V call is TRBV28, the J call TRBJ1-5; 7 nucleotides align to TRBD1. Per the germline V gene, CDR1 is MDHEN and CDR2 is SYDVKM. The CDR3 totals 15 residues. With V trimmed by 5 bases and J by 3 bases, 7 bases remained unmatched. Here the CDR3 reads CASSVGGGLNQPQHF. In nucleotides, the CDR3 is TGTGCCAGCAGTGTGGGAGGGGGCCTCAATCAGCCCCAGCATTTT. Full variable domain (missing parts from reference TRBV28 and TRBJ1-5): DVKVTQSSRYLVKRTGEKVFLECVQDMDHENMFWYRQDPGLGLRLIYFSYDVKMKEKGDIPEGYSVSREKKERFSLILESASTNQTSMYLCASSVGGGLNQPQHFGDGTRLSIL.

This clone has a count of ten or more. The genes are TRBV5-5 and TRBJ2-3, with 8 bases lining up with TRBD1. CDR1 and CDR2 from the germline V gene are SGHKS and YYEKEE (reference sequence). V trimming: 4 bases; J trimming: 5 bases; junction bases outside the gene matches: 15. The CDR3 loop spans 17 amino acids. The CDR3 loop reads CASSVTGTGARGDTQYF. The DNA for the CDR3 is TGTGCCAGCAGCGTTACCGGGACAGGAGCACGAGGAGATACGCAGTATTTT.

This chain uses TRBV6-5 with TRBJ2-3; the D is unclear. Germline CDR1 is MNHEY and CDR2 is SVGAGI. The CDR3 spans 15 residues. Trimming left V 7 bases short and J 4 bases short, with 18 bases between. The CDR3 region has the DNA TGTGCCAGCACGTCGGGCCTGTGGCCTCCAGATACGCAGTATTTT. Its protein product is CASTSGLWPPDTQYF.

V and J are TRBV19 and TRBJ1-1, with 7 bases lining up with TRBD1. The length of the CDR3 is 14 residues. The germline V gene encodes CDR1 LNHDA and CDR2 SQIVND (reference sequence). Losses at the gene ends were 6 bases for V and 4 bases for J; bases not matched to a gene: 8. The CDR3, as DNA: TGTGCCAGTAGCCCACAGGGGTTGGGCACTGAAGCTTTCTTT. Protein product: CASSPQGLGTEAFF.

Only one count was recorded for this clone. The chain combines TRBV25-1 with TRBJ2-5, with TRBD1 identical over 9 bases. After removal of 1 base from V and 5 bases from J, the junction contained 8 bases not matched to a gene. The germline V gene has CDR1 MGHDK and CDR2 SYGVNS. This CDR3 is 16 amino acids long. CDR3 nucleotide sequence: TGTGCCAGCAGTGAATCCGGAACAGGGGGCCAGGAGACCCAGTACTTC. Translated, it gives CASSESGTGGQETQYF.

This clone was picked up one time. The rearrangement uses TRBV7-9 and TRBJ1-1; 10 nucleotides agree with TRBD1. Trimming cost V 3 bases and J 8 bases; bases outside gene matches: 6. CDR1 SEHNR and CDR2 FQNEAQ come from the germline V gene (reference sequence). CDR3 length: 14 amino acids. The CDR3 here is CASSFPDRGVEAFF. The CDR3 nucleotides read TGTGCCAGCAGCTTTCCGGACAGGGGGGTGGAAGCTTTCTTT.

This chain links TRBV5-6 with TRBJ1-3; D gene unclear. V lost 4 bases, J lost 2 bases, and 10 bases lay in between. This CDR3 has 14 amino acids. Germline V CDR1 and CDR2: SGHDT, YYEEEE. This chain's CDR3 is CASSGRVAGNTIYF. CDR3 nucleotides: TGTGCCAGCAGCGGGAGGGTGGCTGGAAACACCATATATTTT. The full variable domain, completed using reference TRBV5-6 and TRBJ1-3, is DAGVTQSPTHLIKTRGQQVTLRCSPKSGHDTVSWYQQALGQGPQFIFQYYEEEERQRGNFPDRFSGHQFPNYSSELNVNALLLGDSALYLCASSGRVAGNTIYFGEGSWLTVV.

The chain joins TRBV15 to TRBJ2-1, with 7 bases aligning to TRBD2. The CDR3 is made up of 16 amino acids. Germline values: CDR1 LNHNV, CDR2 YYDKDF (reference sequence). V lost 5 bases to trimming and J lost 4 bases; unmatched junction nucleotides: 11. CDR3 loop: CATSFGVPSGYNEQFF. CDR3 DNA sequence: TGTGCCACCAGCTTCGGGGTCCCTAGCGGTTACAATGAGCAGTTCTTC.

The CDR3 sequence: CASSVTDTLYEQYF. In nucleotides, the CDR3 is TGTGCCAGCAGCGTGACGGACACCCTTTACGAGCAGTACTTC. The rearrangement uses TRBV5-6 and TRBJ2-7, with D possibly being TRBD1 (5 bases). CDR1 and CDR2 (germline): SGHDT, YYEEEE. With 4 bases removed from V and 4 bases from J, the gap between germline ends came to 15 bases. The CDR3 is made up of 14 amino acids.

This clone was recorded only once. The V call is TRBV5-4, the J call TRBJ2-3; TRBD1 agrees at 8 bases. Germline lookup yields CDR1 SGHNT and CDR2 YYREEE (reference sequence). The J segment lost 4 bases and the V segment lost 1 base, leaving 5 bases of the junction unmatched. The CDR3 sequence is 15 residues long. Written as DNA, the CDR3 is TGTGCCAGCAGCTTGTCAGGGGGCTGGGCAGATACGCAGTATTTT. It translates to CASSLSGGWADTQYF.

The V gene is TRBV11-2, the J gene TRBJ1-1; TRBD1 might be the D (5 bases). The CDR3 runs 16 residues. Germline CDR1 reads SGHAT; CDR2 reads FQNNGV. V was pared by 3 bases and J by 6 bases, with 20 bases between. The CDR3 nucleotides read TGTGCCAGCAGCTTTTTCCGGACGGGGGGGAGGGCTGAAGCTTTCTTT. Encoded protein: CASSFFRTGGRAEAFF.

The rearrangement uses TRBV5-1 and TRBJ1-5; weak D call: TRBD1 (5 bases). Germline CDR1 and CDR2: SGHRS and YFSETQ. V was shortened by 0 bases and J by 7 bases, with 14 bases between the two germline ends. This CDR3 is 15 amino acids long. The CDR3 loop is CASSLDPGWGQPQHF. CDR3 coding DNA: TGCGCCAGCAGCTTGGATCCAGGGTGGGGACAGCCCCAGCATTTT. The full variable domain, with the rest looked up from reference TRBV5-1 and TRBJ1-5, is KAGVTQTPRYLIKTRGQQVTLSCSPISGHRSVSWYQQTPGQGLQFLFEYFSETQRNKGNFPGRFSGRQFSNSRSEMNVSTLELGDSALYLCASSLDPGWGQPQHFGDGTRLSIL.